These 6 T cell receptor beta chains came from one sample sequenced in a study of cytomegalovirus exposure and HLA in healthy donors. In the PCR, 60 Vbeta and 13 Jbeta primers were used. Libraries were prepared by immunoSEQ multiplex PCR; TCRdb keeps only in-frame clonotypes and omits some of them. The sample carries approximately 140,000 clones, approximately 91% recorded once. The specimen was PBMCs. These receptors came from a woman between 35 and 50 years old in good health and CMV-seronegative.

This clone came up a few times. Germline and junction disagree at one end, which may indicate a read error. The chain links TRBV7-9 to TRBJ1-5; the D gene is possibly TRBD1 (6 bases). Germline-derived CDR1 and CDR2 are SEHNR and FQNEAQ (reference sequence). This CDR3 spans 15 amino acids. The CDR3 DNA reads TGTTCCAGCAGCCCTCCGACAGGCCTCTATCAGCCCCAGCATTTT. It yields the protein CSSSPPTGLYQPQHF.

V is TRBV7-9 and J is TRBJ2-3; D unresolved. V was clipped by 5 bases and J by 6 bases, with 12 bases between them. Germline loops: CDR1 SEHNR, CDR2 FQNEAQ (reference sequence). The CDR3 runs to 13 residues. The chain's CDR3 is CASSPSSVDTQYF. The CDR3 nucleotides read TGTGCCAGCAGCCCATCCTCGGTTGATACGCAGTATTTT.

This chain links TRBV7-9 with TRBJ2-7, with TRBD1 as a possible D gene (6 bases). The CDR3 is 13 residues long. The germline V gene encodes CDR1 SEHNR and CDR2 FQNEAQ (reference sequence). Trimming stripped 4 bases from V and 9 bases from J, with 16 bases between. CDR3 sequence reads: CASSSGSPQGQYF. Written as DNA, the CDR3 is TGTGCCAGCAGCTCCGGCAGTCCACAGGGGCAGTACTTC.

The gene calls are TRBV27 and TRBJ2-7; 10 bases are shared with TRBD2. The V gene's germline CDR1 is MNHEY and CDR2 SMNVEV (reference sequence). The CDR3 loop spans 16 amino acids. The trim removed 0 bases at V and 6 bases at J, leaving 8 bases unmatched. The CDR3 sequence: CASSLSVTSGPREQYF. The CDR3, as DNA: TGTGCCAGCAGTTTATCCGTGACTAGCGGGCCGCGCGAGCAGTACTTC.

The CDR3 sequence is CASRLRDGSSHYEQYF. CDR3 bases: TGCGCCAGCAGACTCCGTGACGGGAGTTCCCACTACGAGCAGTACTTC. The chain joins TRBV4-3 to TRBJ2-7; a weak D match, TRBD2 (6 bases). This CDR3 region has 16 residues. V gave up 6 bases and J gave up 3 bases, with 21 bases separating them. Germline CDR1 reads LGHNA; CDR2 reads YSLEER.

The chain is built from TRBV2 and TRBJ2-5; 13 bases are shared with TRBD2. V lost 6 bases and J lost 5; bases outside the gene matches: 9. The germline V gene encodes CDR1 SNHLY and CDR2 FYNNEI. The CDR3 totals 16 residues. In DNA, the CDR3 is TGTGCCAGCAGCCGACTAGCGGGAGGACTTGGGGAGACCCAGTACTTC. It is translated as CASSRLAGGLGETQYF.